This TCR beta chain was captured by sequencing in a study of CD8 T cells in ankylosing spondylitis. General study results and limits: Significantly higher representation of disease-linked clones was reported for matched ankylosing spondylitis synovial fluid. Disease-associated clonotypes exhibited CD8+ identity and were relatively infrequent in peripheral blood. Some motif variants were previously reported in reactive arthritis synovial fluid and blood. Eight highly homologous variants formed a TCR beta motif that appeared characteristic of ankylosing spondylitis blood.

About this clonotype itself: Its specificity is not known.

V was shortened by 1 base and J by 9 bases, with 6 bases between the two germline ends. This CDR3 is built from 12 residues. 5'-RACE, quantitative and with molecular barcodes, yielded the TCR beta libraries. TCRdb re-derived calls from the 5' RACE reads in MiXCR, one entry per CDR3 protein. The repertoire includes 400,000 to 450,000 distinct CDR3 sequences, roughly 18% of them detected once, and just over 1% sits in the top ten. This clonotype was sampled from a male donor with ankylosing spondylitis. V and J are TRBV12-3 or TRBV12-4 and TRBJ2-2; D gene unclear. The sample taken for sequencing was blood, either unsorted or a sorted T cell fraction (not recorded which). The CDR3 DNA reads TGTGCCAGCAGTTTAGAACGGAGGGAGCTGTTTTTT. It translates to CASSLERRELFF.